The clone carrying this T cell receptor (beta chain) appeared once. The antigen is unknown. The entry originates in a study of resident and recirculating memory T cells in vitiligo. Looking at the study overall: Samples were epidermis from two lesional and two nonlesional sites, plus PBMCs. Broader study findings: Vitiligo lesions lacked a unique dominant clone, and clonality varied. Different lesions suggested infiltration by different T cell clones.

Sequencing was performed with immunoSEQ multiplex PCR; in TCRdb, only in-frame clones are kept and a portion is missing. The table has around 78,000 clones, just over 90% seen once. V gave up 2 bases and J gave up 5 bases, with 12 bases separating them. Germline assignment: CDR1 GTSNPN and CDR2 SVGIG (reference sequence). The CDR3 extends over 13 amino acids. The chain links TRBV30 to TRBJ2-5; tentative D call: TRBD1 (5 bases). The clonotype was recovered from a male donor with vitiligo. Sequenced sample: blood. CDR3 coding DNA: TGTGCCTGGAGTAGGGATCAGGGTGAGACCCAGTACTTC. It encodes CAWSRDQGETQYF.